The 32 T cell receptor beta chains below were found in one sample sequenced in a study of beta chain features in type 1 diabetes. Overall study findings and caveats: Across all four CD4+ subsets, people with type 1 diabetes showed modestly shorter TCRB CDR3s.

The authors reverse transcribed all of the isolated RNA, so sequencing captured expressed TCRB transcripts. Repertoires were generated with immunoSEQ multiplex PCR, while TCRdb's copy carries only in-frame clones and drops some. The table records hundreds of thousands of clones, roughly 13% of them present only once. Their recognized antigens are unknown. Sequenced: naive CD4+ T cells from blood. These receptors were collected from a man aged 18 to 29 with type 1 diabetes.

The gene calls are TRBV27 and TRBJ2-3; D unresolved. V dropped 6 bases and J dropped 3 bases, with 7 bases sitting between them. Germline V CDR1 and CDR2: MNHEY, SMNVEV (reference sequence). The CDR3 covers 12 residues. The CDR3 region is CASRGRTDTQYF. The CDR3 nucleotides read TGTGCCAGCAGGGGAAGGACAGATACGCAGTATTTT.

This clone turned up a few times. The chain has TRBV30 and TRBJ2-1; D is possibly TRBD1 (6 bases). V lost 7 bases and J lost 4, with 29 bases in between. CDR3 length: 18 residues. From germline, CDR1 is GTSNPN and CDR2 SVGIG (reference sequence). The CDR3 DNA follows: TGTGCCTCGATACTCAACAGGGTCCAGGCAAGCACGTACAATGAGCAGTTCTTC. Translated, it gives CASILNRVQASTYNEQFF.

Of note for this clone: Other DNA variants within this sample encode the same CDR3. V usage is TRBV30 and J usage is TRBJ2-7; D not certain. Germline CDR1 GTSNPN, CDR2 SVGIG (reference sequence). Trimming left V 5 bases short and J 2 bases short, with 7 bases between. The CDR3 covers 11 residues. The CDR3 loop is CAWGTAYEQYF. The CDR3 DNA reads as TGTGCCTGGGGCACAGCCTACGAGCAGTACTTC.

The gene calls are TRBV6-1 and TRBJ1-2, with 9 bases matching TRBD1. The V and J ends lost 5 bases and 6 bases, in that order; junction bases with no gene match: 7. The CDR3 runs to 14 residues. Germline V CDR1 and CDR2: MNHNS, SASEGT. CDR3 sequence (DNA): TGTGCCAGCAGTCCTGGGACAGGGAAGGATGGCTACACCTTC. It specifies CASSPGTGKDGYTF.

The chain combines TRBV2 with TRBJ2-3; D possibly corresponds to TRBD1 (6 bases). The CDR3 runs to 14 residues. CDR1 is SNHLY, CDR2 FYNNEI, per germline. Trimming took 7 bases from V and 4 from J, leaving 15 bases between them. The CDR3 here is CASTGTPGPDTQYF. The CDR3 nucleotides read TGTGCCAGCACCGGGACACCAGGGCCAGATACGCAGTATTTT. Full variable domain (outside the CDR3, taken from reference TRBV2 and TRBJ2-3): EPEVTQTPSHQVTQMGQEVILRCVPISNHLYFYWYRQILGQKVEFLVSFYNNEISEKSEIFDDQFSVERPDGSNFTLKIRSTKLEDSAMYFCASTGTPGPDTQYFGPGTRLTVL.

The rearrangement uses TRBV6-5 and TRBJ1-5, with 8 bases matching TRBD1. Germline V gives CDR1 MNHEY, CDR2 SVGAGI. This CDR3 spans 14 amino acids. Trimming removed 6 bases from V and 7 bases from J; junction bases left unmatched: 8. The CDR3 spells CASRHDRGGQPQHF. The CDR3 DNA reads TGTGCCAGCAGGCACGACAGGGGCGGGCAGCCCCAGCATTTT.

The chain couples TRBV7-2 to TRBJ2-3; 9 bases line up with TRBD1. After removal of 1 base from V and 4 bases from J, the junction contained 15 bases not matched to a gene. Germline V gives CDR1 SGHTA, CDR2 FQGNSA. The CDR3 contains 19 residues. The CDR3 spells CASSLDGDRVTLYADTQYF. The CDR3 DNA follows: TGTGCCAGCAGCTTAGATGGGGACAGGGTAACCCTCTACGCAGATACGCAGTATTTT.

This clone has just a few counts. DNA of the CDR3: TGTGCTAGTGGTTTGGGGACTAGCGGTGGGAATACGCAGTATTTT. Protein: CASGLGTSGGNTQYF. This sequence joins TRBV12-5 and TRBJ2-3; TRBD2 matches at 10 bases. The CDR3 is 15 amino acids. With V trimmed by 1 base and J by 7 bases, 5 bases remained unmatched. Germline CDR1 reads LGHNT; CDR2 reads FRNRAP.

A few counts support this clone. This chain links TRBV9 with TRBJ2-6, with TRBD1 as a possible D gene (5 bases). The CDR3 has 16 residues. Per germline, CDR1 SGDLS and CDR2 YYNGEE. V was shortened by 0 bases and J by 0 bases, with 7 bases between the two germline ends. CDR3 loop: CASSVGGNSGANVLTF. The CDR3 nucleotides read TGTGCCAGCAGCGTAGGGGGCAACTCTGGGGCCAACGTCCTGACTTTC.

The CDR3: CASSFSSYREDEQFF. The CDR3 nucleotides are TGTGCCAGCAGCTTTTCCTCTTACAGGGAGGATGAGCAGTTCTTC. This chain joins TRBV7-2 and TRBJ2-1; D possibly uses TRBD1 or TRBD2 (6 bases each). The CDR3 spans 15 residues. V was shortened by 3 bases and J by 8 bases, with 17 bases between the two germline ends. Germline CDR1 is SGHTA and CDR2 is FQGNSA.

The rearrangement links TRBV30 to TRBJ1-2, with D possibly matching TRBD1 (5 bases). Germline loops: CDR1 GTSNPN, CDR2 SVGIG (reference sequence). V was shortened by 0 bases and J by 6 bases, with 11 bases between the two germline ends. The CDR3 has 13 residues. The CDR3 is CAWSVTVRDGYTF. DNA of the CDR3: TGTGCCTGGAGTGTAACAGTCAGGGATGGCTACACCTTC.

This clone was detected only a few times. The chain has TRBV6-6 and TRBJ1-6, with a weak D call TRBD1 (6 bases). This CDR3 has 15 amino acids. The ends were cut back, 3 bases at V and 10 bases at J, with 16 bases in the middle. Germline CDR1 reads MNHNY; CDR2 reads SVGAGI (reference sequence). CDR3: CASSYSDTGGSPLHF. The CDR3 bases are TGTGCCAGCAGTTATTCCGACACGGGGGGCTCACCCCTCCACTTT.

V gene TRBV7-3 combines with J gene TRBJ1-6, with unresolved D. CDR1 and CDR2 from the germline V gene are SGHTA and FQGTGA. The CDR3 has 15 amino acids. V shed 1 base and J shed 7 bases, with 11 bases lying between them. CDR3 sequence: CASSLIGQANSPLHF. The CDR3 coding sequence is TGTGCCAGCAGCTTAATTGGGCAGGCAAATTCACCCCTCCACTTT.

The V and J genes are TRBV5-1 and TRBJ2-5, with 7 bases fitting TRBD1. CDR3 length equals 17 residues. The J segment lost 1 base and the V segment lost 3 bases, leaving 12 bases of the junction unmatched. CDR1 is SGHRS, CDR2 YFSETQ, per germline. The CDR3 nucleotides read TGCGCCAGCAGCTCCGCCTCGGCCTGGACAGGCCAAGAGACCCAGTACTTC. It codes for CASSSASAWTGQETQYF.

A few counts support this clone. The rearrangement uses TRBV19 and TRBJ1-2, with a weak D call TRBD1 (5 bases). Germline V lookup: CDR1 LNHDA, CDR2 SQIVND (reference sequence). The CDR3 has 15 amino acids. V gave up 5 bases and J gave up 3 bases, with 16 bases separating them. This chain's CDR3 is CASSGATEKDYGYTF. For the CDR3, the DNA is TGTGCCAGTAGTGGGGCGACAGAGAAAGACTATGGCTACACCTTC.

The chain couples TRBV11-2 to TRBJ2-1; D is perhaps TRBD1 or TRBD2 (5 bases each). V shed 5 bases and J shed 2 bases, with 16 bases lying between them. The germline V gene has CDR1 SGHAT and CDR2 FQNNGV. The CDR3 runs to 16 residues. The CDR3 DNA is TGTGCCAGCAGCCCGCCCCCGAGAGGGGCCTACAATGAGCAGTTCTTC. Its translation: CASSPPPRGAYNEQFF.

This rearrangement joins TRBV19 to TRBJ1-5; 12 bases match TRBD1. From germline, CDR1 is LNHDA and CDR2 SQIVND (reference sequence). The CDR3 runs 15 residues. Trimming took 9 bases from V and 5 from J; bases not matched to a gene: 8. The DNA for the CDR3 is TGTGCCAGCGTGGGGGACAGGGGGCAGGATCAGCCCCAGCATTTT. Protein: CASVGDRGQDQPQHF.

The chain recombines TRBV25-1 with TRBJ2-2; D assignment may be TRBD1 or TRBD2 (6 bases each). Germline V gene sequence: CDR1 MGHDK, CDR2 SYGVNS. Trimming took off 5 bases at V and 6 bases at J, with 13 bases between the two ends. The CDR3 is made up of 14 amino acids. The CDR3 region has the DNA TGTGCCAGCAGTCCTGGAGGGGGTCCCGGGGAGCTGTTTTTT. This encodes CASSPGGGPGELFF.

The rearrangement links TRBV29-1 to TRBJ1-2, with unresolved D. Deletions cut 7 bases from V and 0 bases from J, with 15 bases between. The CDR3 is 14 amino acids. Germline V CDR1 and CDR2: SQVTM, ANQGSEA. The CDR3: CSAPSELANYGYTF. CDR3 DNA sequence: TGCAGCGCCCCGTCGGAGTTAGCTAACTATGGCTACACCTTC.

This clone appeared a few times. The genes are TRBV5-4 and TRBJ2-1; 8 positions agree with TRBD2. The CDR3 has 15 amino acids. Looked up from germline, CDR1 is SGHNT and CDR2 is YYREEE (reference sequence). Trimming at V came to 5 bases and at J to 4 bases, leaving 8 bases not matched to a gene. The CDR3 nucleotides read TGTGCCAGCAGTTCACTAGCGGATGAATACAATGAGCAGTTCTTC. Protein product: CASSSLADEYNEQFF.

This clone was recorded a few times. Other DNA sequences within the sample encode an identical CDR3. The V gene is TRBV30, the J gene TRBJ1-1; no reliable D call. Trimming removed 0 bases from V and 0 bases from J, with 5 bases in between. This CDR3 spans 13 amino acids. Germline V CDR1 and CDR2: GTSNPN, SVGIG (reference sequence). The CDR3 protein is CAWSVGLNTEAFF. DNA for the CDR3: TGTGCCTGGAGTGTGGGCCTGAACACTGAAGCTTTCTTT.

The sample holds a few counts of this clone. The rearrangement joins TRBV15 to TRBJ2-5, with D perhaps TRBD1 (6 bases). This CDR3 is 15 amino acids long. Germline V gene data show CDR1 as LNHNV and CDR2 as YYDKDF (reference sequence). Between the trimmed V and J ends, which lost 2 bases and 4 bases, there was a span of 14 bases. The CDR3 DNA follows: TGTGCCACCAGCAGAAGCAGGGGCTTGGGAGAGACCCAGTACTTC. Translated, it gives CATSRSRGLGETQYF.

This clone was seen a handful of times. The chain couples TRBV30 to TRBJ1-1; no clear D. Germline V CDR1 and CDR2: GTSNPN, SVGIG (reference sequence). The CDR3 spans 12 residues. Trimming stripped 1 base from V and 9 bases from J, with 12 bases between. The chain's CDR3 is CAWSDRVAKAFF. DNA for the CDR3: TGTGCCTGGAGTGACCGGGTAGCTAAAGCTTTCTTT.

This clone was seen only a few times. The chain recombines TRBV6-6 with TRBJ2-7; 7 bases line up with TRBD1. V lost 2 bases to trimming and J lost 3 bases; unmatched junction nucleotides: 4. CDR1 and CDR2 from the germline V gene are MNHNY and SVGAGI (reference sequence). CDR3 length: 14 residues. CDR3 bases: TGTGCCAGCAGTTACCCTAGACAGGGCTACGAGCAGTACTTC. Translated, it gives CASSYPRQGYEQYF.

CDR3 protein: CAWSATGTPDTQYF. In DNA, the CDR3 is TGTGCCTGGAGTGCCACCGGGACACCCGATACGCAGTATTTT. The gene calls are TRBV30 and TRBJ2-3; TRBD1 might be the D (6 bases). Between the trimmed V and J ends, which lost 1 base and 6 bases, there was a span of 14 bases. Germline values: CDR1 GTSNPN, CDR2 SVGIG (reference sequence). The CDR3 runs 14 residues.

This clone was picked up a small number of times. The CDR3 bases are TGTGCCAGCAGCGACAGGGGCGCCTACAATGAGCAGTTCTTC. As protein: CASSDRGAYNEQFF. The rearrangement links TRBV9 to TRBJ2-1; 7 positions agree with TRBD1. V trimming: 3 bases; J trimming: 2 bases; junction bases outside the gene matches: 2. The CDR3 runs to 14 residues. Germline loops: CDR1 SGDLS, CDR2 YYNGEE.

There are a few counts of this clone. The chain employs TRBV19 and TRBJ2-3; D is possibly TRBD2 (6 bases). The CDR3 covers 12 residues. Trimming shortened V by 5 bases and J by 9 bases, and 12 bases separated the two germline ends. Germline CDR1 is LNHDA and CDR2 is SQIVND (reference sequence). This CDR3 reads CASSPTGGTQYF. CDR3 coding DNA: TGTGCCAGTAGTCCCACTGGGGGGACGCAGTATTTT. Looking up the rest from reference TRBV19 and TRBJ2-3 gives the full variable domain: DGGITQSPKYLFRKEGQNVTLSCEQNLNHDAMYWYRQDPGQGLRLIYYSQIVNDFQKGDIAEGYSVSREKKESFPLTVTSAQKNPTAFYLCASSPTGGTQYFGPGTRLTVL.

The chain links TRBV29-1 to TRBJ2-5; D is tentatively TRBD1 or TRBD2 (6 bases each). CDR3 length: 13 residues. V gave up 4 bases and J gave up 5 bases, with 14 bases separating them. Germline CDR1 is SQVTM and CDR2 is ANQGSEA. The CDR3 protein is CSVVGGRGETQYF. The CDR3, as DNA: TGCAGCGTTGTTGGGGGGCGCGGGGAGACCCAGTACTTC.

Comments on this clone: The same CDR3 is also encoded by other DNA sequences in this sample. This chain connects TRBV15 to TRBJ1-5; 7 nucleotides line up with TRBD1. Germline assignment: CDR1 LNHNV and CDR2 YYDKDF (reference sequence). The CDR3 has 15 amino acids. The V and J ends lost 1 base and 4 bases, in that order; junction bases with no gene match: 4. CDR3 nucleotides: TGTGCCACCAGCAGAGGACAGGGAGGAAATCAGCCCCAGCATTTT. This gives the protein CATSRGQGGNQPQHF.

There are a few counts of this clone. The gene calls are TRBV7-8 and TRBJ1-1; the D is unclear. This CDR3 contains 10 residues. CDR1 and CDR2 (germline): SGHVS, FQNEAQ. Trimming removed 5 bases at V and 11 bases at J, with 9 bases between. For the CDR3, the DNA is TGTGCCAGCAGCCCGCGCGGGGCTTTCTTT. Its translation: CASSPRGAFF.

This clone came up a few times. The chain combines TRBV6-4 with TRBJ2-2; D remains unclear. Germline lookup yields CDR1 MRHNA and CDR2 SNTAGT. The CDR3 consists of 14 residues. Trimming took 6 bases from V and 0 from J, leaving 8 bases between them. Written as DNA, the CDR3 is TGTGCCAGCAGACGCACCCCGAACACCGGGGAGCTGTTTTTT. Protein product: CASRRTPNTGELFF.

This clone was counted a few times. This chain connects TRBV5-1 to TRBJ1-1; TRBD1 aligns across 9 bases. There are 15 residues in the CDR3. CDR1 and CDR2 (germline): SGHRS, YFSETQ. The J segment lost 3 bases and the V segment lost 4 bases, leaving 7 bases of the junction unmatched. The CDR3 coding sequence is TGCGCCAGCAGCCCGGGACAGGGTTTCGACACTGAAGCTTTCTTT. Protein product: CASSPGQGFDTEAFF.